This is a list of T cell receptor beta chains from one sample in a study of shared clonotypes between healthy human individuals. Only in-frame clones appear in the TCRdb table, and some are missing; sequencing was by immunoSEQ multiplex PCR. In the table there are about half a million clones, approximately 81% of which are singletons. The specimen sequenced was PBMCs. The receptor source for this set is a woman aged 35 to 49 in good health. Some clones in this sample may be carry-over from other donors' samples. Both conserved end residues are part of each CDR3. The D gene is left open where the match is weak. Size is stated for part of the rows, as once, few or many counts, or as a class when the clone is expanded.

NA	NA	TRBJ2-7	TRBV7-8	TGTGCCAGCAGCTTAGCCCTGGCGGCTGCCTACGAGCAGTACTTC	CASSLALAAAYEQYF
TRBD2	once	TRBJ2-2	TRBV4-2	TGTGCCAGCAGCCAAGGGCTAGCGGGAGGGCCATACACCGGGGAGCTGTTTTTT	CASSQGLAGGPYTGELFF
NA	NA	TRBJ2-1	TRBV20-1	TGCAGTGCTAGAGCAGAGCCCCTACAGTTCTTC	CSARAEPLQFF
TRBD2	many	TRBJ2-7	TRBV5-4	TGTGCCAGCAGCTCCGGGACTAGGGCCTACGAGCAGTACTTC	CASSSGTRAYEQYF
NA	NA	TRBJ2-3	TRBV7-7	TGTGCTAGCAGCATTGGCAGCAGCACAGATACGCAGTATTTT	CASSIGSSTDTQYF
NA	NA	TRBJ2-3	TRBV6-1	TGTGCCAGCAGTGAATCAGAAGAAGATACGCAGTATTTT	CASSESEEDTQYF
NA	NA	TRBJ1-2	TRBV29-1	TGCAGCGTTGAAGTTCAAGTTTTGGGGGATGGCTACACCTTC	CSVEVQVLGDGYTF
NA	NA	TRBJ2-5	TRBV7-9	TGTGCCAGCAGCGAGGCCTCCGCGGGACCAGAGACCCAGTACTTC	CASSEASAGPETQYF
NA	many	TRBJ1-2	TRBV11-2	TGTGCCAGCAGCTCGTTGTCGGGTCGGGACTATGGCTACACCTTC	CASSSLSGRDYGYTF
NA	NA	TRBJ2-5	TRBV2	TGTGCCAGCAAAGTAGCGGACCTCCGTGGGGAGACCCAGTACTTC	CASKVADLRGETQYF
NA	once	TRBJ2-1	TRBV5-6	TGTGCCAGCAGCCCCGACTCCTCCTCCAGCAATGAGCAGTTCTTC	CASSPDSSSSNEQFF
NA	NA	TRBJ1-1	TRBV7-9	TGTGCCAGCAGCTTAGACAGGACCCCAGCTTTCTTT	CASSLDRTPAFF
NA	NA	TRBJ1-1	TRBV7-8	TGTGCCAGCAGCTTAGTAAAGGGGGGAAGAGCGGGGAACACTGAAGCTTTCTTT	CASSLVKGGRAGNTEAFF
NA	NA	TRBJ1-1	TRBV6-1	TGTGCCAGCAGTGCGGACCAGAACACTGAAGCTTTCTTT	CASSADQNTEAFF
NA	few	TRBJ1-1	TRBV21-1	TGTGCCAGCAGCAACAAGTCATCGGGTCGGACGCAAGCTTTCTTT	CASSNKSSGRTQAFF
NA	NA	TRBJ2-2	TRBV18	TGTGCCAGCTCACCACGGAGAGGGAACGCGAACACCGGGGAGCTGTTTTTT	CASSPRRGNANTGELFF
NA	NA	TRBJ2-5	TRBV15	TGTGCCACCAGCGGCCGGACTCCGGGGACCCAGTACTTC	CATSGRTPGTQYF
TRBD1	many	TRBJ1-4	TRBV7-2	TGTGCCAGCAGCCCACCCGGGACAGGTACCGAAAAACTGTTTTTT	CASSPPGTGTEKLFF
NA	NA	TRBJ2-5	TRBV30	TGTGCCTGGAGGGAGCGGCAAGAGACCCAGTACTTC	CAWRERQETQYF
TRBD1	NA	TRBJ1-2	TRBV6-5	TGTGCCAGCAGGACGGGACAGACAACCGGCTATGGCTACACCTTC	CASRTGQTTGYGYTF
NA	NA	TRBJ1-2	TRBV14	TGTGCCAGCAGCCAACGGTCAGGGGCGATAGGCTATGGCTACACCTTC	CASSQRSGAIGYGYTF
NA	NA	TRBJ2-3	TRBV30	TGTGCCTGGAGTCCTGGACTTAAAGATACGCAGTATTTT	CAWSPGLKDTQYF
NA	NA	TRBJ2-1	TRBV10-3	TGTGCCATCAGTGAAAGGGGCCTGAGCTCCTACAATGAGCAGTTCTTC	CAISERGLSSYNEQFF
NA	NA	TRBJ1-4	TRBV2	TGTGCCAGCAGGTTACGCAGCGGCTCAACTAATGAAAAACTGTTTTTT	CASRLRSGSTNEKLFF
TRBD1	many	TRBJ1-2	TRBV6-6	TGTGCCAGCAGTTACTCGCAGGGGGCTTATGGCTACACCTTC	CASSYSQGAYGYTF
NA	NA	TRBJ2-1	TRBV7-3	TGTGCCAGCAGCCTAGGGCCCAGGGAGCAGTTCTTC	CASSLGPREQFF
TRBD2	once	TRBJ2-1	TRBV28	TGTGCCAGCAGTGTCAGCGGGAGCTCCTACAATGAGCAGTTCTTC	CASSVSGSSYNEQFF
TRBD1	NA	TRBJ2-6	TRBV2	TGTGCCAGCAGCCGGGACAGGAACTCTGGGGCCAACGTCCTGACTTTC	CASSRDRNSGANVLTF
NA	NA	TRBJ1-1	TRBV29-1	TGCAGCGTTGGTACGACTCCGGGGAGCACTGAAGCTTTCTTT	CSVGTTPGSTEAFF
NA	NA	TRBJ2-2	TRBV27	TGTGCCAGCAGTTTAGTCGACAGCTGGAACACCGGGGAGCTGTTTTTT	CASSLVDSWNTGELFF
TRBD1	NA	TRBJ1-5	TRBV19	TGTGCCAGTAGTATGGGTCGAGGGGGCGGCCAGCCCCAGCATTTT	CASSMGRGGGQPQHF
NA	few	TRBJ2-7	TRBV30	TGTGCCTGGAGCGAGGGGACACAACAAATGACCTACGAGCAGTACTTC	CAWSEGTQQMTYEQYF
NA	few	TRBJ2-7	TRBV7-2	TGTGCCAGCAGCCGTGAGGGGGGAGGCCCCTACGAGCAGTACTTC	CASSREGGGPYEQYF
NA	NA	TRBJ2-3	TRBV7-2	TGTGCCAGCAGCTGGGGCCCGGACGGCACAGATACGCAGTATTTT	CASSWGPDGTDTQYF
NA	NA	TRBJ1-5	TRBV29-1	TGCAGCGCTGCCACAGGTAATAGCAATCAGCCCCAGCATTTT	CSAATGNSNQPQHF
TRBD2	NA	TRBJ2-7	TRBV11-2	TGTGCCAGCAGCTTAGTGGCTAGCGGGGAGGGCGAGCAGTACTTC	CASSLVASGEGEQYF
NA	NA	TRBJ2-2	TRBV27	TGTGCCAGCGGGTTCCCCGGGGAGCTGTTTTTT	CASGFPGELFF
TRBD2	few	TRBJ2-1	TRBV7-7	TGTGCTAGCAGCAAGGGACTAGCGAATGAGCAGTTCTTC	CASSKGLANEQFF
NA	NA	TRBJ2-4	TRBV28	TGTGCCAGCAGTTTAGCCCAGACTGTTGTTCAGTACTTC	CASSLAQTVVQYF
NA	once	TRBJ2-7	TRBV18	TGTGCCAGCGCGGGACAGCTGCCCTACGAGCAGTACTTC	CASAGQLPYEQYF
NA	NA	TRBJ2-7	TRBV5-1	TGCGCCAGCAGCTCAGGACTGGGGAGCTCCTACGAGCAGTACTTC	CASSSGLGSSYEQYF
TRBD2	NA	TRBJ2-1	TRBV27	TGTGCCAGCAGTTCCCTCCGGCTAGCGGGAAGAACCTACAATGAGCAGTTCTTC	CASSSLRLAGRTYNEQFF
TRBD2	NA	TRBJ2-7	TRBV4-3	TGCGCCAGCAGCCCTCGTGGAGTGGGGGTGGGTCTAGCGGGACTCGAGCAGTACTTC	CASSPRGVGVGLAGLEQYF
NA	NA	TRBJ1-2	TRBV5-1	TGCGCCAGCAGCTTGGAGCCCGGGTTTGACTACACCTTC	CASSLEPGFDYTF
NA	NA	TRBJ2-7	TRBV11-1	TGTGCCAGCAGTTCAGAACGGGATGGAAACTACGAGCAGTACTTC	CASSSERDGNYEQYF
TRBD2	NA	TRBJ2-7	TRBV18	TGTGCCAGCTCACGAACGCATAGCGGGTCCGACTACGAGCAGTACTTC	CASSRTHSGSDYEQYF